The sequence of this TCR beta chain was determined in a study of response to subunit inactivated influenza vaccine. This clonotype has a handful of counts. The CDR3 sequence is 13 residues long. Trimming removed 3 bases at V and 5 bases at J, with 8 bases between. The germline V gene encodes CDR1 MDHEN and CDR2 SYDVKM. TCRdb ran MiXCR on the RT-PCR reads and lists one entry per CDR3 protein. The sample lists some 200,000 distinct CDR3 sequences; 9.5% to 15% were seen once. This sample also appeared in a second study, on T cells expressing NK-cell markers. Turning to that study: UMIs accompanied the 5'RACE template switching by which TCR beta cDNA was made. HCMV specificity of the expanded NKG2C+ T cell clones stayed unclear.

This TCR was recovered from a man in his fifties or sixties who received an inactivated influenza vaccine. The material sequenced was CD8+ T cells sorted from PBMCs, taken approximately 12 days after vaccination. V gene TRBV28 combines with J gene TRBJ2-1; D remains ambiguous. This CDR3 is CASSFWQNNEQFF. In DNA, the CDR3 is TGTGCCAGCAGTTTTTGGCAAAACAATGAGCAGTTCTTC. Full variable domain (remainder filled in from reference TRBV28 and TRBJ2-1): DVKVTQSSRYLVKRTGEKVFLECVQDMDHENMFWYRQDPGLGLRLIYFSYDVKMKEKGDIPEGYSVSREKKERFSLILESASTNQTSMYLCASSFWQNNEQFFGPGTRLTVL.